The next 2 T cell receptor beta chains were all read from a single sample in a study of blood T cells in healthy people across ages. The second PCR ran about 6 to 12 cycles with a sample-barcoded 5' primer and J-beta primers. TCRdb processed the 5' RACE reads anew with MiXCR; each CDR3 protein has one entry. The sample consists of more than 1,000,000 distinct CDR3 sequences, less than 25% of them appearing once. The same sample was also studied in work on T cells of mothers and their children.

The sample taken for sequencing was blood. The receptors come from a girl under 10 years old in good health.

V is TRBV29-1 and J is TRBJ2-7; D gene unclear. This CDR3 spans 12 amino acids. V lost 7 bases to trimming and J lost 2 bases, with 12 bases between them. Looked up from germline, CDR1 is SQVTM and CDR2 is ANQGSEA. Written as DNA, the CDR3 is TGCAGCGCTGGCTTAAACCCCTACGAGCAGTACTTC. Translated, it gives CSAGLNPYEQYF.

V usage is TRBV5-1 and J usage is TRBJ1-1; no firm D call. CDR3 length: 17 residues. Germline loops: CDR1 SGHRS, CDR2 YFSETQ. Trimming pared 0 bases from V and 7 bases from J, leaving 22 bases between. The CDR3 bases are TGCGCCAGCAGCTTGGCCTCACAAAATCTTTTGAACTTTGAAGCTTTCTTT. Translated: CASSLASQNLLNFEAFF. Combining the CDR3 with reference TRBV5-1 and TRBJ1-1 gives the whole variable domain KAGVTQTPRYLIKTRGQQVTLSCSPISGHRSVSWYQQTPGQGLQFLFEYFSETQRNKGNFPGRFSGRQFSNSRSEMNVSTLELGDSALYLCASSLASQNLLNFEAFFGQGTRLTVV.